Shown below are 5 T cell receptor beta chains from a single sample sequenced in a study of vaccination and CD4 T cells after COVID-19. The Oncomine TCR Beta short-read assay sequenced DNA from cultured CD4+ T cells. One entry per CDR3 protein results from TCRdb running MiXCR on the PCR reads. The sample records roughly 3,200 distinct CDR3 sequences, approximately 80% being singletons. Treatment given: roughly 10-day PBMC culture with coronavirus spike peptide pools or control peptides (ViraFEST assay). The antigens these receptors bind are not known. Sample: CD4+ T cells from blood, cultured in vitro. These receptor sequences come from a human donor who had recovered from COVID-19.

This clonotype has a single count. V is TRBV20-1 and J is TRBJ1-1; 7 bases fit TRBD1. Germline CDR1 is DFQATT and CDR2 is SNEGSKA (reference sequence). Trimming cost V 3 bases and J 1 base; bases outside gene matches: 5. The CDR3 is made up of 14 amino acids. The CDR3 DNA is TGCAGTGCTAGGAGGGGACAGAAGAACACTGAAGCTTTCTTT. Amino acids: CSARRGQKNTEAFF.

The chain is built from TRBV6-2 or TRBV6-3 and TRBJ2-3; TRBD2 matches 9 bases. With V trimmed by 7 bases and J by 4 bases, 12 bases remained unmatched. Looked up from germline, CDR1 is MNHEY and CDR2 is SVGEGT. This CDR3 region has 16 residues. The CDR3 reads CASTIGLAGSADTQYF. CDR3 bases: TGTGCCAGCACAATAGGGCTAGCGGGGTCGGCAGATACGCAGTATTTT.

This clonotype was seen more than once but under ten times. J is TRBJ2-3 and V is TRBV7-9; no clear D gene. Germline V gene data show CDR1 as SEHNR and CDR2 as FQNEAQ (reference sequence). V was shortened by 6 bases and J by 2 bases, with 15 bases between the two germline ends. This CDR3 comprises 15 residues. The chain's CDR3 is CASSSIGRNTDTQYF. The CDR3, as DNA: TGTGCCAGCAGTTCTATAGGGCGGAACACAGATACGCAGTATTTT.

This sequence joins TRBV6-2 or TRBV6-3 and TRBJ2-5; D gene unclear. The CDR3 runs to 12 residues. CDR1 and CDR2 from the germline V gene are MNHEY and SVGEGT. V shed 7 bases and J shed 2 bases, with 8 bases lying between them. CDR3 protein: CASTYWQETQYF. As DNA, the CDR3 is TGTGCCAGCACCTACTGGCAAGAGACCCAGTACTTC.

The genes are TRBV6-1 and TRBJ1-2; 11 nucleotides align to TRBD1. V shed 5 bases and J 0 bases; nucleotides not matched to a gene: 8. Germline-derived CDR1 and CDR2 are MNHNS and SASEGT. The CDR3 spans 17 residues. The CDR3 region is CASSTTGTGGTNYGYTF. The DNA for the CDR3 is TGTGCCAGCAGTACCACCGGGACAGGGGGGACTAACTATGGCTACACCTTC.